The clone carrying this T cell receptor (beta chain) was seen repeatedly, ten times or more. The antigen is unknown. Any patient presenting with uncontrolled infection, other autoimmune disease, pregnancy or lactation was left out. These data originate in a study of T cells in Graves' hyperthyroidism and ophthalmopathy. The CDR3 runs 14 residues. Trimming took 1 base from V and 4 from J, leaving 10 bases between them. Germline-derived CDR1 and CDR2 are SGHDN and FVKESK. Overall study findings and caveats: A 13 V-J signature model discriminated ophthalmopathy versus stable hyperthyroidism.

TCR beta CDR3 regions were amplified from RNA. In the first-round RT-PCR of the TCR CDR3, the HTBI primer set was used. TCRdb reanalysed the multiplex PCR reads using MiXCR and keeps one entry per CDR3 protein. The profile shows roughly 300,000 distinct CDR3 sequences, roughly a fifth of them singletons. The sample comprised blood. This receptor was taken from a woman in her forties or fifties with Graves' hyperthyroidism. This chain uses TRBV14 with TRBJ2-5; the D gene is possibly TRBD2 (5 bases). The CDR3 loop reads CASSQGISVETQYF. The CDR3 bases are TGTGCCAGCAGCCAAGGGATTAGCGTAGAGACCCAGTACTTC.